This T cell receptor beta chain was identified in a study of shared clonotypes between healthy human individuals. V trimming: 5 bases; J trimming: 3 bases; junction bases outside the gene matches: 15. CDR1 and CDR2 from the germline V gene are MNHEY and SMNVEV (reference sequence). The CDR3 extends over 17 amino acids. General observations from the study: Rarefaction gave evidence that sorted-subset sequencing remained incomplete despite large depth.

In the naive CD8 group, cells lacked CD45RO and were positively selected for CCR7, so terminally differentiated effector memory CD45RA+ cells were left out. As concerns this clone: Its antigen is currently unknown.

This table comes from immunoSEQ multiplex PCR, and its TCRdb copy is limited to in-frame clones, with some not included. The sample comprises millions of clones, under 95% of which are singletons, and more than 1.5% rests with the top ten. The chain combines TRBV27 with TRBJ1-1, with TRBD1 matching over 7 bases. This receptor was obtained from a man between 18 and 29 years old in good health. Some clones in this sample may be carry-over from other donors' samples. Sequences were obtained from naive CD8+ T cells from PBMCs. CDR3 sequence (DNA): TGTGCCAGCAGTACCCTTGGAATGGGGACAGTTGACACTGAAGCTTTCTTT. This sequence encodes CASSTLGMGTVDTEAFF.